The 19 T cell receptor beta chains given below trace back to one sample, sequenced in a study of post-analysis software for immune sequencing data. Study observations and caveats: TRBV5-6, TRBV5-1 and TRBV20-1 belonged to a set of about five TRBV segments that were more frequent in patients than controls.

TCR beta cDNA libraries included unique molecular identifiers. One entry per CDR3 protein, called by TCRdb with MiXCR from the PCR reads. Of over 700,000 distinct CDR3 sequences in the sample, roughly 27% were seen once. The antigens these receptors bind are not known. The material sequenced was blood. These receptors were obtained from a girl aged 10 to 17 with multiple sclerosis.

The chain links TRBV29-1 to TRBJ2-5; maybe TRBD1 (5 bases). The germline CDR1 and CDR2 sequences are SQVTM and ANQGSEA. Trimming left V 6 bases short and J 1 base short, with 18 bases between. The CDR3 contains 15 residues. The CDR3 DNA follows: TGCAGCGTCCCTACTTACAGGAATTCCCAAGAGACCCAGTACTTC. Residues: CSVPTYRNSQETQYF.

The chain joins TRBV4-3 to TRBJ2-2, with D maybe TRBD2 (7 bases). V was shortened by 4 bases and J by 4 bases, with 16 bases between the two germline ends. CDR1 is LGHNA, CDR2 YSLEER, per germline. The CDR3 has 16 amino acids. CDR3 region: CASSLVAGASTGELFF. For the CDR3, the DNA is TGCGCCAGCAGCCTCGTCGCGGGGGCGAGCACCGGGGAGCTGTTTTTT.

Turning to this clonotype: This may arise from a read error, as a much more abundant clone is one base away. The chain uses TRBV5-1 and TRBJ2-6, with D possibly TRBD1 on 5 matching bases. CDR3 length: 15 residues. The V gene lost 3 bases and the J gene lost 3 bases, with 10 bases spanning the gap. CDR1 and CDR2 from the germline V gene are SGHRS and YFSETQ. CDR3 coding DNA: TGCGCCAGCAGCTGGGGCATTGGTGGGGCCAACGTCCTGACTTTC. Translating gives CASSWGIGGANVLTF.

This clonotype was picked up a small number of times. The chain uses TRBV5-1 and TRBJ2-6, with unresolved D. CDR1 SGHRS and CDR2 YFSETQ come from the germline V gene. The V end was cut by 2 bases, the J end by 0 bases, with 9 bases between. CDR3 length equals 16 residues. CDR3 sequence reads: CASSFYGVSGANVLTF. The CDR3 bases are TGCGCCAGCAGCTTTTATGGGGTCTCTGGGGCCAACGTCCTGACTTTC.

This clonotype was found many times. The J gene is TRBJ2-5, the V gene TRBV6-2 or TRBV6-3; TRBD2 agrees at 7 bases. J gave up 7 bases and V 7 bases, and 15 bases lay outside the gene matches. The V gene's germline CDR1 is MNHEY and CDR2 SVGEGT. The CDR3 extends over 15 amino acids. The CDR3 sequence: CASTRPLAVRRTQYF. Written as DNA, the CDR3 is TGTGCCAGCACCAGACCTCTAGCGGTCCGGCGGACCCAGTACTTC.

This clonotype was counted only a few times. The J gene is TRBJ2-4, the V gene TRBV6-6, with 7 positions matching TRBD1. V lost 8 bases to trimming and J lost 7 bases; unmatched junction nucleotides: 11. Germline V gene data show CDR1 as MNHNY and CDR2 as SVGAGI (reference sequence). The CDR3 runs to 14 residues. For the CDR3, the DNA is TGTGCCAGCCGAGGGGGCCCCCCTCGGAACATTCAGTACTTC. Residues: CASRGGPPRNIQYF.

DNA of the CDR3: TGTGCCATCAGTGAGTCTTGGGAGAATCAGCCCCAGCATTTT. Protein sequence: CAISESWENQPQHF. The chain links TRBV10-3 to TRBJ1-5; D gene ambiguous. The germline V gene encodes CDR1 ENHRY and CDR2 SYGVKD. Trimming left V 0 bases short and J 4 bases short, with 7 bases between. The CDR3 covers 14 residues.

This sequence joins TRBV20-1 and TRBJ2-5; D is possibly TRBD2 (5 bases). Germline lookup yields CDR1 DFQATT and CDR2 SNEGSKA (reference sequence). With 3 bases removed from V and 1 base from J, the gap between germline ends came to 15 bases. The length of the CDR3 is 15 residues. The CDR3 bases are TGCAGTGCTAGTTTCGAGTGGCGGGTCCAAGAGACCCAGTACTTC. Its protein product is CSASFEWRVQETQYF.

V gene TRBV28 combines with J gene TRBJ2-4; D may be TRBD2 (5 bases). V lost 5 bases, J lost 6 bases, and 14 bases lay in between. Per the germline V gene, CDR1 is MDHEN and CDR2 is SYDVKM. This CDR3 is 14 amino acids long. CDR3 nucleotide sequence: TGTGCCAGCAGTGAGGGCCAGAGGACAAACATTCAGTACTTC. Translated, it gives CASSEGQRTNIQYF.

As DNA, the CDR3 is TGTGCCATCAATAAGGGACAGGGGAACACTGAAGCTTTCTTT. It codes for CAINKGQGNTEAFF. V is TRBV10-3 and J is TRBJ1-1, with 9 positions matching TRBD1. The ends lost 7 bases at V and 1 base at J; junction bases unmatched: 4. The germline V gene has CDR1 ENHRY and CDR2 SYGVKD. The CDR3 covers 14 residues.

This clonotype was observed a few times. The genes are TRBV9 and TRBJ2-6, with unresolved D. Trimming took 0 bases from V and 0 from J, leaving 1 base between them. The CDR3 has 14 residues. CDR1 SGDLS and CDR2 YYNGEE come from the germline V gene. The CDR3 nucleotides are TGTGCCAGCAGCGTAGTCTCTGGGGCCAACGTCCTGACTTTC. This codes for CASSVVSGANVLTF.

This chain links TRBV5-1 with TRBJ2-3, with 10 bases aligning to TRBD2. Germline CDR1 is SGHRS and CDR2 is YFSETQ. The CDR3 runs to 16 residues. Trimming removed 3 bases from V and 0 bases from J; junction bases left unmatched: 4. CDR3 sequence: CASSSGLAKSTDTQYF. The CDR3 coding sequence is TGCGCCAGCAGCTCGGGACTAGCGAAGAGCACAGATACGCAGTATTTT.

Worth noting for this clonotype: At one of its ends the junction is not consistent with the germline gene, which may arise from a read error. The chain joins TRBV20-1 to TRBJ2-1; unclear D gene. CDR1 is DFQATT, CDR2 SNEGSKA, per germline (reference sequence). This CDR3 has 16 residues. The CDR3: CGARELRSHPIDEQFF. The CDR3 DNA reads TGCGGTGCTAGAGAATTACGGTCCCATCCGATTGATGAGCAGTTCTTC.

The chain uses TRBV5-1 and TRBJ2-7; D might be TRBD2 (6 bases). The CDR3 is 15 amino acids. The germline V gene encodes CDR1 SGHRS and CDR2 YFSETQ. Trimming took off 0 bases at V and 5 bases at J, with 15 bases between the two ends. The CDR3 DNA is TGCGCCAGCAGCTTGGTAATTGGCGGGGTCCACGAGCAGTACTTC. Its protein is CASSLVIGGVHEQYF.

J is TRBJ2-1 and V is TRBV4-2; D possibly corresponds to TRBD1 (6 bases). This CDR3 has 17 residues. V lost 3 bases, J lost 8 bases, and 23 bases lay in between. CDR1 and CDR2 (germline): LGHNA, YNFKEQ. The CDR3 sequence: CASSHDQMRTVSDEQFF. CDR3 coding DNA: TGTGCCAGCAGCCATGACCAAATGAGGACAGTGAGCGATGAGCAGTTCTTC.

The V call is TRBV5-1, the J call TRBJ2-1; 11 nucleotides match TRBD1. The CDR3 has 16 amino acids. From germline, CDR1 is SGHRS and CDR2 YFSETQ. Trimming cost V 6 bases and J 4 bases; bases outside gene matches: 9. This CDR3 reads CASKRTGTGGYNEQFF. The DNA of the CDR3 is TGCGCCAGCAAACGAACCGGGACAGGGGGGTACAATGAGCAGTTCTTC.

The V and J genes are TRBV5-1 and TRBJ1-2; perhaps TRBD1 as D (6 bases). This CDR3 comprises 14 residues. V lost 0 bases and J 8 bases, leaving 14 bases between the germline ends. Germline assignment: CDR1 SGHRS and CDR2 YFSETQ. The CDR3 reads CASSLETGAIGYTF. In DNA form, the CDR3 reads TGCGCCAGCAGCTTGGAGACGGGGGCAATCGGCTACACCTTC.

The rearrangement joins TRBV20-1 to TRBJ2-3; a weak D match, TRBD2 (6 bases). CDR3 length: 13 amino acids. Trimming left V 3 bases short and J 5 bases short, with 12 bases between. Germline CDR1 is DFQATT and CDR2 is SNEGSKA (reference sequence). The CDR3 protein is CSASGTGGDTQYF. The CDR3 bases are TGCAGTGCTAGCGGTACCGGGGGAGATACGCAGTATTTT.

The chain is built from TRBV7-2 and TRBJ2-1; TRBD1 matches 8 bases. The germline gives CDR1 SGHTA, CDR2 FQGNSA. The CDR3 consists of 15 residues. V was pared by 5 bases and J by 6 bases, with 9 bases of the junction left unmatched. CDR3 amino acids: CASSDRQGAINEQFF. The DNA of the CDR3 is TGTGCCAGCAGCGATCGGCAGGGGGCTATCAATGAGCAGTTCTTC.